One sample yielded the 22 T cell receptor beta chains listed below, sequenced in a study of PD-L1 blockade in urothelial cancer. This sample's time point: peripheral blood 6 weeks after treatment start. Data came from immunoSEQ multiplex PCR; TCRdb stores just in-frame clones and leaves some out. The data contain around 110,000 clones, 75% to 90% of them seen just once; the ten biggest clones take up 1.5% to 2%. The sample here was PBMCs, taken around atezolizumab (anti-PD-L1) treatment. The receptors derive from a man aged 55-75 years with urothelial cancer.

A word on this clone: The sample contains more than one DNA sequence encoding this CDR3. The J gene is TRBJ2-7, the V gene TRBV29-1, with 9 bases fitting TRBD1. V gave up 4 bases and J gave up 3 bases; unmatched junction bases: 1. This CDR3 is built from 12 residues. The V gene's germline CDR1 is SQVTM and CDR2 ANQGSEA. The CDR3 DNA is TGCAGCGTTGGGACAGGGGTCTACGAGCAGTACTTC. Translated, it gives CSVGTGVYEQYF.

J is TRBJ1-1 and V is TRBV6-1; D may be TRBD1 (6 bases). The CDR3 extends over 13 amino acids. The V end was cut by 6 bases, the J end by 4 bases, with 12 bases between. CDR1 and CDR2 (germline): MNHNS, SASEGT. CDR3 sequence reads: CASSPRGGTEAFF. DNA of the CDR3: TGTGCCAGCAGCCCGAGGGGGGGCACTGAAGCTTTCTTT.

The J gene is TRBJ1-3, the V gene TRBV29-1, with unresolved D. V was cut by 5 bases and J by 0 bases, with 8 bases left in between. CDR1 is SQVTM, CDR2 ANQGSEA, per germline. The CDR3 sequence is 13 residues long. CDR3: CSVPEASGNTIYF. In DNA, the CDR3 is TGCAGCGTTCCCGAGGCCTCTGGAAACACCATATATTTT.

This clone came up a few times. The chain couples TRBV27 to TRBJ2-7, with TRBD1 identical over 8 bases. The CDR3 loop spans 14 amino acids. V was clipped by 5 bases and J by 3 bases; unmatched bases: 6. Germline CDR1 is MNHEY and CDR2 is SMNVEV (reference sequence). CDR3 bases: TGTGCCAGCAGTACCACGGGACAGGTCTACGAGCAGTACTTC. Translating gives CASSTTGQVYEQYF.

CDR3 DNA: TGCGCCAGCAGCTGGGACACCTTCGCCGAGCAGTACTTC. Translated, it gives CASSWDTFAEQYF. The V and J genes are TRBV4-1 and TRBJ2-7, with TRBD1 as a possible D gene (6 bases). Trimming cost V 5 bases and J 6 bases, with 14 bases left between them. The CDR3 runs 13 residues. Germline loops: CDR1 MGHRA, CDR2 YSYEKL.

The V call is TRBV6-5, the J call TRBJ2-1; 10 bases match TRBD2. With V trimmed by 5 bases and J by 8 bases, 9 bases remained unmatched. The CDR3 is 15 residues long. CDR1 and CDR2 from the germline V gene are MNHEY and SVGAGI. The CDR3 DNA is TGTGCCAGCAGTCGGGCTAGCGGGAGAAACGATGAGCAGTTCTTC. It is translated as CASSRASGRNDEQFF.

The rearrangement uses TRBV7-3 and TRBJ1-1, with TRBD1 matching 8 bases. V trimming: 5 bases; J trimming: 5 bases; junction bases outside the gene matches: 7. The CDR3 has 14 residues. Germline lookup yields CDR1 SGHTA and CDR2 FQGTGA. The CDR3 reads CASSPDRGRTEAFF. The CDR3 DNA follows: TGTGCCAGCAGCCCCGACAGGGGAAGAACTGAAGCTTTCTTT.

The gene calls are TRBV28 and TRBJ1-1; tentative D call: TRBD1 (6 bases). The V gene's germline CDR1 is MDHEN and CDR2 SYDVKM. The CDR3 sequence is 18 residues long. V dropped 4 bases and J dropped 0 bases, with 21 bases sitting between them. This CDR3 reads CASSSLFGGGGMNTEAFF. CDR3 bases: TGTGCCAGCAGTTCCTTATTTGGGGGCGGAGGTATGAACACTGAAGCTTTCTTT.

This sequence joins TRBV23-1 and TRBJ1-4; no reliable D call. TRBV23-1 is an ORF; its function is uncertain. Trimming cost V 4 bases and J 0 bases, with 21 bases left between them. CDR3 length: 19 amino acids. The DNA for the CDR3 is TGCGCCAGCAGTCCCTTAAGGCACGGAGTGGCATCAACTAATGAAAAACTGTTTTTT. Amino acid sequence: CASSPLRHGVASTNEKLFF.

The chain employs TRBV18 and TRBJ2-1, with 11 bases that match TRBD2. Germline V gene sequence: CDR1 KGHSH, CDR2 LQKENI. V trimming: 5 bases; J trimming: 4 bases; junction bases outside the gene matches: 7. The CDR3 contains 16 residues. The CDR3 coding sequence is TGTGCCAGCTCAACCAGACTAGCGGGGTTGTACAATGAGCAGTTCTTC. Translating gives CASSTRLAGLYNEQFF.

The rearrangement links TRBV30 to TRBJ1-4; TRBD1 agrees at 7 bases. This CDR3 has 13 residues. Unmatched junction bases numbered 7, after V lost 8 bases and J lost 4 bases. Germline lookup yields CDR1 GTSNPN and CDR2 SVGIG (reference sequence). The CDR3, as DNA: TGTGCCCGTAGACAGGGACTTAATGAAAAACTGTTTTTT. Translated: CARRQGLNEKLFF.

CDR3 in amino acids: CASSIQTGGVYGYTF. In DNA, the CDR3 is TGTGCCAGTAGTATCCAGACAGGCGGAGTCTATGGCTACACCTTC. The rearrangement joins TRBV19 to TRBJ1-2; TRBD1 is a possible D gene (6 bases). The CDR3 has 15 amino acids. V was clipped by 3 bases and J by 4 bases, with 15 bases between them. Germline V gene sequence: CDR1 LNHDA, CDR2 SQIVND (reference sequence).

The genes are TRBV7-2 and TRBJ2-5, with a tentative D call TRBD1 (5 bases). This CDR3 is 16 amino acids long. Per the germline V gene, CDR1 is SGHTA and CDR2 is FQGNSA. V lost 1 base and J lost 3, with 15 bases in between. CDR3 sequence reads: CASSLGYRPWEETQYF. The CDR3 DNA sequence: TGTGCCAGCAGCTTAGGGTACAGGCCCTGGGAAGAGACCCAGTACTTC. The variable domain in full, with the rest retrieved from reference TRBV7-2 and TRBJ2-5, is GAGVSQSPSNKVTEKGKDVELRCDPISGHTALYWYRQSLGQGLEFLIYFQGNSAPDKSGLPSDRFSAERTGGSVSTLTIQRTQQEDSAVYLCASSLGYRPWEETQYFGPGTRLLVL.

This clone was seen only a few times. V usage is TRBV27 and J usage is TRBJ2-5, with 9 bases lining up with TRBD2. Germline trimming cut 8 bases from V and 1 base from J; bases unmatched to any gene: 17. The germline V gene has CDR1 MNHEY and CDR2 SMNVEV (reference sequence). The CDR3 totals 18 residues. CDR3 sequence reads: CASRPRGLAILGQETQYF. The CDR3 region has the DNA TGTGCCAGCCGTCCTAGGGGACTAGCAATTCTCGGCCAAGAGACCCAGTACTTC.

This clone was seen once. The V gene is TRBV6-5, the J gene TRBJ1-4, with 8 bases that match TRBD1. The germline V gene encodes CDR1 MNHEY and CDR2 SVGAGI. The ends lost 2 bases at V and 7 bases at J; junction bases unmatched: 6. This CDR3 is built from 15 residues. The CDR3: CASSYGTGKSEKLFF. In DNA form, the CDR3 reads TGTGCCAGCAGTTACGGGACAGGAAAGAGTGAAAAACTGTTTTTT.

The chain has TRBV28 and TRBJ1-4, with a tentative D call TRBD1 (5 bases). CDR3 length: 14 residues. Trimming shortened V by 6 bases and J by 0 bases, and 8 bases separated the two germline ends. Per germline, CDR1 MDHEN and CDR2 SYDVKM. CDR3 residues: CASRPGSTNEKLFF. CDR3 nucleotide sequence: TGTGCCAGCAGGCCAGGGTCAACTAATGAAAAACTGTTTTTT.

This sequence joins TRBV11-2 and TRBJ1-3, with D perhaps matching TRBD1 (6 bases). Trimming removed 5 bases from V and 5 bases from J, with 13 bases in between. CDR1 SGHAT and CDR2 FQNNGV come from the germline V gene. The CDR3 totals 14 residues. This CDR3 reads CASSVRDIRNTIYF. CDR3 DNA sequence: TGTGCCAGCAGCGTCCGGGACATCCGAAACACCATATATTTT.

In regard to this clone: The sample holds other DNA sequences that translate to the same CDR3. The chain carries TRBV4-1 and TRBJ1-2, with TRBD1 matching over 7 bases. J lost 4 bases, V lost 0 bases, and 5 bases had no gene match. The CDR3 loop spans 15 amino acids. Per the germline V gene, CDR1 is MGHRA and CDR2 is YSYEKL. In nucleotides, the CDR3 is TGCGCCAGCAGCCAAGACCCAGGGGGTTCCTATGGCTACACCTTC. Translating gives CASSQDPGGSYGYTF.

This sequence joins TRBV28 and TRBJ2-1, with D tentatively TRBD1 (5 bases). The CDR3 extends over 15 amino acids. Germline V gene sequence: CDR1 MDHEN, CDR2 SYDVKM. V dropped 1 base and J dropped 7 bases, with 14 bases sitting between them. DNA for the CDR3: TGTGCCAGCAGTTTATTGGGTATCAAGGGGAATGAGCAGTTCTTC. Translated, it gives CASSLLGIKGNEQFF.

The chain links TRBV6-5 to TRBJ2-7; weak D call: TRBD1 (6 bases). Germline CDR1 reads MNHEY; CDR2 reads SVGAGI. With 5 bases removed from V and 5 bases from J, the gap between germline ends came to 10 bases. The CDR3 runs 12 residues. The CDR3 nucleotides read TGTGCCAGCAGTCCGGACAGCAACGAGCAGTACTTC. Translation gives CASSPDSNEQYF.

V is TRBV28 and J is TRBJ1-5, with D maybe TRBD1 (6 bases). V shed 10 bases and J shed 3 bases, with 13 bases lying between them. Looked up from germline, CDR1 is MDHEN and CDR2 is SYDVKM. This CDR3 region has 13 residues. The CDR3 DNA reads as TGTGCCACCGACCAGGGGAACAATCAGCCCCAGCATTTT. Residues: CATDQGNNQPQHF.

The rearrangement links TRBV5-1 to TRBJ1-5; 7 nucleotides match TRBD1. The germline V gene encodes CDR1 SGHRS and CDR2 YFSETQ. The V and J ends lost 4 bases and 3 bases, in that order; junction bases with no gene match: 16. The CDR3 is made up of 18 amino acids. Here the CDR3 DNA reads TGCGCCAGCAGCCCCGCACCGACAGGGTACGGGGTCAATCAGCCCCAGCATTTT. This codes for CASSPAPTGYGVNQPQHF.